This entry concerns a single T cell receptor beta chain. This specimen comes from a study of blood T cell repertoires in COVID-19. Study context: Nucleic acid was either cDNA or gDNA, and it came from T cells, B-cell-depleted T cells, or PBMCs.

In the original processing: Nucleated cell number was recorded as an estimate derived from reference gene primer amplification. Data came from immunoSEQ multiplex PCR; TCRdb stores just in-frame clones and leaves some out. V and J calls and clone size follow that table, whereas D and trimming were derived from the DNA. The sample records 81,000 or so clones, 89% being singletons. This CDR3 has 15 residues. Germline V gene data show CDR1 as MNHEY and CDR2 as SVGAGI. V lost 5 bases to trimming and J lost 4 bases, with 17 bases between them. The receptor was derived from an older man with active or convalescent COVID-19. The sequenced sample was peripheral blood. The chain links TRBV6-5 to TRBJ1-2; D gene unclear. CDR3 in DNA: TGTGCCAGCAGTCCTCAACACGACGGAGTCTATGGCTACACCTTC. This codes for CASSPQHDGVYGYTF.